The rows below give T cell receptor beta chains drawn from one sample of a study of regulatory T cells in long-lasting Graves disease. TCRdb re-called the multiplex PCR reads through MiXCR, storing one row per CDR3 protein. The repertoire holds 500,000 to 700,000 distinct CDR3 sequences, with roughly 30% as singletons. This sample comprised peripheral blood mononuclear cells (PBMCs), obtained when the disease was refractory, from a patient treated with antithyroid drugs. These TCRs come from a female donor with Graves disease. The CDR3 runs from the conserved cysteine through the conserved F or W.

>TRBV11-2|TRBJ2-1
CASSLKSRLAGGYNEQFF
>TRBV5-6|TRBJ2-6
CASSLGGPGANVLTF
>TRBV6-5|TRBJ2-7
CASSYSSRYYEQYF
>TRBV6-1|TRBJ1-1
CASSPTTLGRRTEAFF
>TRBV6-1|TRBJ1-2
CASSEAPGTALGSYTF
>TRBV20-1|TRBJ2-7
CSAHYGLAGGPSYEQYF
>TRBV2|TRBJ1-1
CASNRGGTEASF
>TRBV20-1|TRBJ1-4
CSASNPRQGTNEKLFF
>TRBV3-1|TRBJ1-2
CASSQERRDGYTF
>TRBV20-1|TRBJ1-2
CSASPSAVLGYTF
>TRBV19|TRBJ2-2
CASSGDQRLAGELFF
>TRBV28|TRBJ1-2
CANSLYAGQRSYGYTF
>TRBV11-3|TRBJ2-3
CASSSRQGSTDTQYF
>TRBV3-1|TRBJ1-2
CASSQAAGTGSTYGYTF
>TRBV2|TRBJ1-3
CASSELRGASGNTIYF
>TRBV20-1|TRBJ2-4
CSALAKNIQYF
>TRBV6-1|TRBJ1-5
CASGRTGNNQPQHF
>TRBV5-1|TRBJ1-6
CASSKDGGWGLGNSPLHF
>TRBV28|TRBJ1-1
CAILRDRDMEAFF
>TRBV10-2|TRBJ1-2
CASSVGPTGFAQYGYTF
>TRBV6-1|TRBJ2-7
CASSVGGRAYEQYF
>TRBV5-1|TRBJ1-2
CASSRDVQGSGGYTF
>TRBV11-2|TRBJ2-2
CASSQTSANTGELFF
>TRBV10-3|TRBJ2-7
CAIRAGRTGYEQYF
>TRBV28|TRBJ1-1
CASSLFGTGGANTEAFF
>TRBV30|TRBJ1-1
CAWKGTANTEAFF
>TRBV10-3|TRBJ1-1
CAISSRDRENTEAFF
>TRBV28|TRBJ1-2
CASSFSAGSGGYTF
>TRBV12-3/TRBV12-4|TRBJ2-7
CASSSISGTGPLFTGQYF
>TRBV6-1|TRBJ1-1
CASSDIPRGTEAFF
>TRBV4-1|TRBJ1-2
CASSLSRNGNYGYTF
>TRBV5-5|TRBJ2-7
CASNLLGPDPYEQYF
>TRBV6-5|TRBJ1-5
CASSYPGQNQPQHF
>TRBV29-1|TRBJ1-4
CSVEGRGRGKLFF
>TRBV25-1|TRBJ2-7
CASSWAGGPNEQYF
>TRBV14|TRBJ2-7
CASSQDWSGYEQYF